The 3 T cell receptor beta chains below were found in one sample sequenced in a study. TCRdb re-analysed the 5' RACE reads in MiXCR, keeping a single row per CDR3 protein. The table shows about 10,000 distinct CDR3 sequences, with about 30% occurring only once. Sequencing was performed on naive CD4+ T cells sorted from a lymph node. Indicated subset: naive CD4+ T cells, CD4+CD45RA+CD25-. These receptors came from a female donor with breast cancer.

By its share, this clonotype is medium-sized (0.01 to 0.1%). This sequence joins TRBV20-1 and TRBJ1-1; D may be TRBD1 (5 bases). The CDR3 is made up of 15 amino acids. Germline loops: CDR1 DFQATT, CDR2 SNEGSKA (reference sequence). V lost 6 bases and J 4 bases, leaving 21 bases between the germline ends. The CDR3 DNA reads TGCAGTGCCAACCGCCCGGGGCCCCGGGGCACTGAAGCTTTCTTT. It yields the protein CSANRPGPRGTEAFF.

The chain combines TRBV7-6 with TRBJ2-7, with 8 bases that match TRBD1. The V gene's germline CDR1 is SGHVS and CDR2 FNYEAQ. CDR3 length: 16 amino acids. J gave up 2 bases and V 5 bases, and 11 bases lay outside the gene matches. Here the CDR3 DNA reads TGTGCCAGCAGCCCTGAGACAGGGGTATACACCTACGAGCAGTACTTC. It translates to CASSPETGVYTYEQYF.

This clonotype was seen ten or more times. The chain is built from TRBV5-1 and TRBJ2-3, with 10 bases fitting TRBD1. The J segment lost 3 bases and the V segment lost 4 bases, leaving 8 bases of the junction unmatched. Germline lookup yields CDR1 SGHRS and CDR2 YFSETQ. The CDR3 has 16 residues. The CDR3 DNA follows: TGCGCCAGCAGCGCCGGGACAGGGGTTCTTACAGATACGCAGTATTTT. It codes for CASSAGTGVLTDTQYF.